This TCR beta chain was captured in a study of cytotoxic CD8 clonotypes in ibrutinib-treated CLL. V lost 5 bases and J lost 5; bases outside the gene matches: 9. The CDR3 sequence is 15 residues long. The V gene's germline CDR1 is SGHRS and CDR2 YFSETQ. Whole-study results and caveats: Clonality was higher at ibrutinib response and returned toward baseline at progression. The clonality rise at ibrutinib response reflected private clonotype expansion.

For this clone: Antigen: not known.

Clones were read by immunoSEQ multiplex PCR, and TCRdb kept only the in-frame ones, dropping some. The sample includes hundreds of thousands of clones, about 80% seen only once; the top ten take about 6.7%. The V gene is TRBV5-1, the J gene TRBJ2-1; 8 bases map to TRBD1. The clonotype originates from a human donor with chronic lymphocytic leukemia. Sequencing used PBMCs, obtained before ibrutinib treatment. The CDR3 sequence: CASRIGQGSHNEQFF. CDR3 nucleotides: TGCGCCAGCAGAATTGGACAGGGAAGCCACAATGAGCAGTTCTTC. Filled out from reference TRBV5-1 and TRBJ2-1, the complete variable domain reads KAGVTQTPRYLIKTRGQQVTLSCSPISGHRSVSWYQQTPGQGLQFLFEYFSETQRNKGNFPGRFSGRQFSNSRSEMNVSTLELGDSALYLCASRIGQGSHNEQFFGPGTRLTVL.